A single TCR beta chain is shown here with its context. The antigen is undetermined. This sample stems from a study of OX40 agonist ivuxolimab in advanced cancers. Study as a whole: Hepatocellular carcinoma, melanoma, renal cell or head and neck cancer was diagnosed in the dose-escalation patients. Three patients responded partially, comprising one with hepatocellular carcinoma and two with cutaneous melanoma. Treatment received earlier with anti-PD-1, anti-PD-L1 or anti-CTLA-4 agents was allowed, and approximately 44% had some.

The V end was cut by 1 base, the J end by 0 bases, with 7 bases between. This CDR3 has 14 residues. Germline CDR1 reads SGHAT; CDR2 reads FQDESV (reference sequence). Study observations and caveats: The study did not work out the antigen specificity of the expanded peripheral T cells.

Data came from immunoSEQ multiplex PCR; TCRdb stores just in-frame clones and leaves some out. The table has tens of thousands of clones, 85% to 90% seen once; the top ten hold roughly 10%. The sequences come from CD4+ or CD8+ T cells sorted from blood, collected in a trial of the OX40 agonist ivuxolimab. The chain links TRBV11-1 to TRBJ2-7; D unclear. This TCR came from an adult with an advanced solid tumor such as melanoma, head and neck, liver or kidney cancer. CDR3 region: CASSLVTVSYEQYF. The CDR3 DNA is TGTGCCAGCAGCTTAGTTACGGTCTCCTACGAGCAGTACTTC. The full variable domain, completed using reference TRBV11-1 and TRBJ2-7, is EAEVAQSPRYKITEKSQAVAFWCDPISGHATLYWYRQILGQGPELLVQFQDESVVDDSQLPKDRFSAERLKGVDSTLKIQPAELGDSAMYLCASSLVTVSYEQYFGPGTRLTVT.